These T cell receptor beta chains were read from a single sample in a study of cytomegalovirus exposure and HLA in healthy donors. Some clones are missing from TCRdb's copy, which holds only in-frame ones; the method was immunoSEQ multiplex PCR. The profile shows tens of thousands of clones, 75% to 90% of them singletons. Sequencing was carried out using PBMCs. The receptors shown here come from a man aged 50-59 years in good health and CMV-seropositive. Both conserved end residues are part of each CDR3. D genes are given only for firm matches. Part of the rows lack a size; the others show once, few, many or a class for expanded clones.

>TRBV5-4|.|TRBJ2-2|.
CASSDLGGTGELFF
TGTGCCAGCAGCGACCTAGGGGGCACCGGGGAGCTGTTTTTT
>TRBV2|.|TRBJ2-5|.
CASSESWRGSETQYF
TGTGCCAGCAGTGAAAGTTGGAGGGGATCGGAGACCCAGTACTTC
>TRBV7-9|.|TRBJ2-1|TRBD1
CASSPPPHRGVDNEQFF
TGTGCCAGCAGCCCACCACCCCACAGGGGGGTCGACAATGAGCAGTTCTTC
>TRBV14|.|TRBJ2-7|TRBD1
CASSHRQGTYEQYF
TGTGCCAGCAGCCACAGACAGGGGACCTACGAGCAGTACTTC
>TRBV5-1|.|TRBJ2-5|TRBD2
CASSRPLARETKETQYF
TGCGCCAGCAGCCGCCCCCTAGCGCGGGAGACAAAAGAGACCCAGTACTTC
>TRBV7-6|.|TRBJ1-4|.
CASSLEPGGEKLFF
TGTGCCAGCAGCTTAGAACCCGGCGGAGAAAAACTGTTTTTT
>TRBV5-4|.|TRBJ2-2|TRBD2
CASNSFGLAFSGELFF
TGTGCCAGCAATAGTTTCGGACTAGCTTTTTCCGGGGAGCTGTTTTTT
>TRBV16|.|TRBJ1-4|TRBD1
CASSQSGQYNEKLFF
TGTGCCAGCAGCCAATCGGGACAGTATAATGAAAAACTGTTTTTT
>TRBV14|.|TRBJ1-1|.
CASSPKPRNTEAFF
TGTGCCAGCAGCCCCAAACCGCGGAACACTGAAGCTTTCTTT
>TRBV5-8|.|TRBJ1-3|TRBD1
CASSGPGQEVGNTIYF
TGTGCCAGCAGCGGCCCGGGACAGGAGGTGGGAAACACCATATATTTT
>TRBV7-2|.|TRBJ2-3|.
CASSLGGGADTQYF
TGTGCCAGCAGCTTAGGAGGGGGGGCAGATACGCAGTATTTT
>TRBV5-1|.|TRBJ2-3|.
CASSLDGTDTQYF
TGCGCCAGCAGCTTGGACGGGACAGATACGCAGTATTTT
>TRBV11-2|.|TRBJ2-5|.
CASSNSSAWETQYF
TGTGCCAGCAGCAACTCTAGCGCCTGGGAGACCCAGTACTTC
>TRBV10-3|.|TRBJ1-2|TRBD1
CAISPGGQGDYGYTF
TGTGCCATCAGTCCTGGGGGGCAGGGGGACTATGGCTACACCTTC
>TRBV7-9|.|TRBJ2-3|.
CASSLLWEVDTQYF
TGTGCCAGCAGCTTACTTTGGGAGGTAGATACGCAGTATTTT
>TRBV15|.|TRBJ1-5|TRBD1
CATSRDPLRTGRGQPQHF
TGTGCCACCAGCAGAGATCCCCTTCGGACAGGTCGGGGTCAGCCCCAGCATTTT
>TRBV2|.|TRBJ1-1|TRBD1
CASSRQGGNTEAFF
TGTGCCAGCAGCAGACAGGGCGGGAACACTGAAGCTTTCTTT
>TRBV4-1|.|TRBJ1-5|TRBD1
CASSQVQRQGIQPQHF
TGCGCCAGCAGCCAAGTACAGAGACAGGGAATTCAGCCCCAGCATTTT
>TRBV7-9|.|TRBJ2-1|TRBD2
CASSFSGSYGEQFF
TGTGCCAGCAGCTTTAGCGGGAGTTACGGTGAGCAGTTCTTC
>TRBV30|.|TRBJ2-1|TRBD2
CAWSLKLPGLVDNEQFF
TGTGCCTGGAGTCTTAAATTGCCGGGACTAGTCGACAATGAGCAGTTCTTC
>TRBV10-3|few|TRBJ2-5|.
CAISRQGGGQETQYF
TGTGCCATCAGTCGACAGGGAGGAGGACAAGAGACCCAGTACTTC
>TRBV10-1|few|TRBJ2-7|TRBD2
CASSNPGTTNPYEQYF
TGCGCCAGCAGTAACCCCGGGACTACCAATCCCTACGAGCAGTACTTC
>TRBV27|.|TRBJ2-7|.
CASSPLGRGGEQYF
TGTGCCAGCAGTCCCCTAGGGCGGGGAGGCGAGCAGTACTTC
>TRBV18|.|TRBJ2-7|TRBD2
CASSPLKAGGYEQYF
TGTGCCAGCTCACCCCTAAAAGCGGGAGGTTACGAGCAGTACTTC
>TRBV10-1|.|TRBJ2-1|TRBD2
CASSEYPGTSGSSEQFF
TGCGCCAGCAGTGAGTACCCCGGGACTAGCGGGAGCTCTGAGCAGTTCTTC
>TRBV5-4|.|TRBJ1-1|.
CASSKGTGETEAFF
TGTGCCAGCAGCAAAGGTACGGGGGAGACTGAAGCTTTCTTT
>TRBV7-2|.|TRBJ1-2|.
CASSLEQGNYGYTF
TGTGCCAGCAGCTTAGAACAGGGAAACTATGGCTACACCTTC
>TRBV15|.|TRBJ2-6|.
CATSRDQDSGANVLTF
TGTGCCACCAGCAGAGACCAGGACTCTGGGGCCAACGTCCTGACTTTC
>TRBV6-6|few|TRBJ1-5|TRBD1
CASSSTGTYQPQHF
TGTGCCAGCAGTTCGACAGGGACTTATCAGCCCCAGCATTTT
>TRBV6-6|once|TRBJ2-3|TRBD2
CASSYRTSGYTDTQYF
TGTGCCAGCAGTTACCGAACTAGCGGATACACAGATACGCAGTATTTT
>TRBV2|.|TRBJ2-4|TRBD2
CASSVRNPGTSAEYF
TGTGCCAGCAGTGTGAGAAACCCCGGGACTAGCGCCGAGTACTTC
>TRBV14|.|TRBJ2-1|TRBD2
CASSRRASGIGEYNEQFF
TGTGCCAGCAGCCGGCGGGCTAGCGGGATAGGGGAGTATAATGAGCAGTTCTTC
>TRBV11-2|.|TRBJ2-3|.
CASSFSGSTDTQYF
TGTGCCAGCAGCTTTAGCGGTAGCACAGATACGCAGTATTTT
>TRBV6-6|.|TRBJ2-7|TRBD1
CASSTGGIRNEQYF
TGTGCCAGCAGTACAGGGGGCATAAGAAACGAGCAGTACTTC
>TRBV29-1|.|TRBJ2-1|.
CSAPTLGLSDNEQFF
TGCAGCGCCCCAACCCTAGGACTATCAGACAATGAGCAGTTCTTC
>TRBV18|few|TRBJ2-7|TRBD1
CASSPTGSHEQYF
TGTGCCAGCTCACCGACAGGGAGTCACGAGCAGTACTTC
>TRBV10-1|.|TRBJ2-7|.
CASRGPGGEQYF
TGCGCCAGCAGGGGGCCCGGGGGCGAGCAGTACTTC
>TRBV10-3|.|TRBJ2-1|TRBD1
CAISGQGSPRPYNEQFF
TGTGCCATCAGTGGACAGGGGTCCCCCCGGCCCTACAATGAGCAGTTCTTC
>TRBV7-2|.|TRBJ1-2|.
CASSLGYNIPYGYTF
TGTGCCAGCAGCTTAGGATACAACATCCCATATGGCTACACCTTC
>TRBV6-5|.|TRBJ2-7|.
CASRGVSTYEQYF
TGTGCCAGCAGAGGGGTGTCCACCTACGAGCAGTACTTC
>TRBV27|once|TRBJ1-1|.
CASFDRGNTEAFF
TGTGCCAGCTTTGACAGAGGAAACACTGAAGCTTTCTTT
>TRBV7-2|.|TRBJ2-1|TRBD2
CASRQGVAGDDEQFF
TGTGCCAGCAGGCAGGGAGTAGCGGGAGACGATGAGCAGTTCTTC
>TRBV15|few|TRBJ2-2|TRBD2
CATSRERAGGVTGELFF
TGTGCCACCAGCAGAGAAAGGGCGGGAGGGGTCACCGGGGAGCTGTTTTTT
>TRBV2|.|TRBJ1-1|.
CASSEEPGSNTEAFF
TGTGCCAGCAGTGAAGAGCCGGGATCCAACACTGAAGCTTTCTTT
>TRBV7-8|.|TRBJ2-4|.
CASSLLGARGNIQYF
TGTGCCAGCAGCTTATTAGGGGCCCGGGGGAACATTCAGTACTTC
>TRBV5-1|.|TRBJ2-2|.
CASSLGGGDTGELFF
TGCGCCAGCAGCTTGGGCGGAGGAGACACCGGGGAGCTGTTTTTT
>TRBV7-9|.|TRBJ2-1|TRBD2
CASSQMGLAGLYNEQFF
TGTGCCAGCAGCCAAATGGGACTAGCGGGCCTCTACAATGAGCAGTTCTTC
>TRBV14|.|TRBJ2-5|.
CASSQETHARETQYF
TGTGCCAGCAGCCAGGAGACCCACGCGCGGGAGACCCAGTACTTC
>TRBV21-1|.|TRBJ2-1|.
CASSKPPAGPYNEQFF
TGTGCCAGCAGCAAACCCCCCGCGGGCCCCTACAATGAGCAGTTCTTC
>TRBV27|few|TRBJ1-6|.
CASSPHGSPLHF
TGTGCCAGCAGTCCTCACGGTTCACCCCTCCACTTT
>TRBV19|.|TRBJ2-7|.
CASSGVARGYEQYF
TGTGCCAGTAGCGGGGTAGCGCGGGGCTACGAGCAGTACTTC
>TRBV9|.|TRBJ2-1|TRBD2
CASRLSLGGGYNEQFF
TGTGCCAGCAGGTTATCTCTCGGGGGGGGCTACAATGAGCAGTTCTTC
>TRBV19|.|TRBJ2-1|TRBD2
CASTGGPARFF
TGTGCCAGTACGGGAGGGCCGGCTCGATTCTTC
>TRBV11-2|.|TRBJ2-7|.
CASSPPNLSGFYEQYF
TGTGCCAGCAGCCCCCCCAACTTGAGCGGGTTCTACGAGCAGTACTTC